The source of this TCR beta chain is a study of blood T cell repertoires in COVID-19. Overall study: The samples span acute and convalescent COVID-19 from the United States, Italy and Spain. The cDNA or gDNA used as material had been derived from T cells, B-cell-depleted T cells, or PBMCs.

Per the authors' pipeline: Amplification with reference gene primers provided the estimates of nucleated cell counts. Generated by immunoSEQ multiplex PCR, the TCRdb table keeps only in-frame clones and is missing some. That table is the source of V, J and clone size, and D and trimming were worked out from the DNA. The repertoire holds roughly 190,000 clones, with approximately 91% as singletons. The CDR3 consists of 12 residues. Trimming took 6 bases from V and 5 from J, leaving 10 bases between them. The chain links TRBV12-3 or TRBV12-4 to TRBJ2-5, with a weak D call TRBD2 (5 bases). The sample consisted of peripheral blood. The sequence was obtained from a middle-aged woman who had recovered from COVID-19. CDR3 residues: CASSEGWETQYF. CDR3 sequence (DNA): TGTGCCAGCAGCGAGGGTTGGGAGACCCAGTACTTC.